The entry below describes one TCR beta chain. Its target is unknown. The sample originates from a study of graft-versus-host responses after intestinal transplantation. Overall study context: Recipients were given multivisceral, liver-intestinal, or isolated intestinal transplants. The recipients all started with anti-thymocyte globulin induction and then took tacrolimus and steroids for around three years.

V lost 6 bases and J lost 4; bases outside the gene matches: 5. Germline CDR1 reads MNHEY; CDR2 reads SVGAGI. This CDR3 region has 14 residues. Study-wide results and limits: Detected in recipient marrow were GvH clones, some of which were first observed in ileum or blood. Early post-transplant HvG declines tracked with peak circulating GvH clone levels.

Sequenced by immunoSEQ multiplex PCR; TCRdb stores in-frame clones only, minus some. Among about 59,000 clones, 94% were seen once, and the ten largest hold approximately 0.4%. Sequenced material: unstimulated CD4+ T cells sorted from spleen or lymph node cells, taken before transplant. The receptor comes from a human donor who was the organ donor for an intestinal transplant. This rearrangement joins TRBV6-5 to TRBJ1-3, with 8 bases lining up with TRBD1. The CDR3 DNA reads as TGTGCCAGCAGCAGAGACAGGGGCGGAAACACCATATATTTT. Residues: CASSRDRGGNTIYF.